The source of this TCR beta chain is a study of cytomegalovirus exposure and HLA in healthy donors (dated 2017 in TCRdb). For the study in its entirety: An earlier analysis of some 600 of the donors reported over 250 Gb of sequence data and around 110 million unique TCR beta sequences obtained from about 170 million T cells. An earlier analysis of about 620 of the donors applied high-throughput TCR beta sequencing to assess whether each TCR beta V gene segment acted as functional or pseudogenic. The number of donors typed differed by locus, with 629-630 for A, B, C, DRB1 and DQB1, 522 for DQA1, some 570 for DPA1, and about 450 for DPB1. Roughly 300 gigabases of sequencing data and 78 million or so unique TCR sequences were included in an early release covering several hundred HLA-typed donors. A later genetic analysis took genome-wide SNP genotypes for about 65% of the 666 donors and used that subset as a discovery cohort. In a later analysis, previously published TCR beta repertoires from 600 to 850 donors were re-analyzed and high-resolution HLA genotyping was added so that TCR occurrence patterns could be studied. Along with the roughly 670-subject first cohort, a separate validation cohort of approximately 110 different subjects was used. Of the roughly 390 genotyped donors, roughly 85% fell in the genetic ancestry cluster associated with self-reported Caucasian donors. Class I and class II HLA loci were covered by the typing at four-digit resolution. Four or five DR-DQ haplotypes were treated as single units for association and clustering because of strong linkage in the cohort. The aim of the study was to test whether cataloging public T cell receptors could identify signatures of past pathogen exposure. Across about 380 genotyped donors of the cohort, an average of about 200,000 unique TCR beta nucleotide sequences per donor were sequenced, and roughly 20% of those sequences were non-productive. High-throughput TCR immunosequencing, statistical association of individual TCRs with disease status, and machine learning were combined to predict cytomegalovirus infection status. The T cell repertoires of 700 or so subjects were profiled by immunosequencing and related to cytomegalovirus serostatus. The later analysis used no new phenotypic data to find candidate immune exposures, relying instead on TCR beta sequences and their occurrence across donors. Donor age, sex, ethnicity and CMV serostatus were compiled alongside the repertoire data. Every repertoire in the discovery cohort had been generated on one and the same sequencing platform. Broad study findings and their caveats: A cluster of highly shared sequence variants was judged likely to be a technical artifact of the sequencing pipeline. A few of the identified cytomegalovirus-associated TCR beta chains were confirmed in vitro to be specific for cytomegalovirus antigens. Most TCR sequences were seen in very few donors, while some public TCRs were found in many individuals. According to a later analysis, TCR association rates differed among HLA loci, with DRB1 alleles showing the most associated TCRs and HLA-C alleles showing the fewest. Because HLA typing was unavailable for some donors at each locus, only the typed subset was used in association tests. A later genetic analysis associated a missense DCLRE1C variant with V-gene and J-gene trimming of TCR beta chains, and an independent cohort replicated the association. In this cohort, only TCR beta chains were sequenced, and detectable features were limited by the absence of alpha or paired-chain data. Strong co-occurrence of HLA alleles, especially DR and DQ, made assigning TCR associations to individual alleles difficult. The authors suggested that the approach could potentially be generalized to other disease states and immunological phenotypes. The 87-base-pair reads could not distinguish some IMGT-functional V segments, including TRBV6-2 and TRBV6-3, so those segments were excluded. In both the original and validation cohorts, the classifier was reported to diagnose cytomegalovirus status with high specificity and sensitivity. A later genetic analysis reported fewer N-insertions in productive TCRs among donors in an Asian-associated ancestry cluster than the roughly 620-donor mean. A later analysis reported that several top co-occurrence clusters appeared linked to parvovirus B19, influenza, CMV and Epstein-Barr virus. Immune exposure information for the cohort was limited to CMV serostatus. Broadly in line with IMGT annotations, most TCR beta V segments showed up in productive rearrangements about 87% or about 30% of the time in an earlier analysis of approximately 640 of the donors. In a later analysis, some 18,000 TCR beta sequences were associated with specific HLA alleles at a false discovery rate of 0.05. The study listed 150 to 200 TCR beta chains as associated with cytomegalovirus. In a later analysis, HLA-associated TCR beta chains showed more clonal expansion and lower generation probabilities than non-associated chains that were equally common. A later analysis found that most CMV-associated TCR beta chains appeared HLA-restricted, with HLA associations seemingly driven largely by CMV exposure. Roughly uniform sequencing depth across donors was assumed in presence/absence analyses, although this assumption may not hold. Because counts were too low, some 17 rarely observed V segments, including chromosome 9 orphons, were left out of the earlier analysis of some 600 of the donors. A further reported finding was that TCR beta sequences accurately predicted the HLA-A and HLA-B alleles for most subjects in the first cohort. Linkage disequilibrium might explain the correlated functional status among segregating V segments, but an unknown experimental factor could not be ruled out.

Comment on this clone: It has no known antigen specificity.

The cohort comprised fewer than 750 healthy bone marrow donors. Cohort members were all nominally healthy when sampled, although unrecorded immune exposures were likely present. The donor tested CMV seronegative, placing the donor among the roughly 400 seronegative members of the cohort. Each donor provided a peripheral blood sample, and peripheral blood mononuclear cells were used for TCR beta sequencing. Genomic DNA was extracted from the blood cell samples with the Qiagen DNeasy Blood Extraction Kit. The trim is 1 base for V and 5 bases for J, with a gap of 6 bases between the germline ends. From cysteine to phenylalanine, the CDR3 is 12 amino acids long. Only the CDR3 DNA stays, 36 bases, in frame from base 1. CDR1 and CDR2 are read off the germline V gene (reference sequence) as LNHDA and SQIVND. Libraries were made using the immunoSEQ multiplex PCR assay. For the multiplex PCR, a mixture combining 60 forward primers for TCR Vbeta segments and 13 reverse primers for TCR Jbeta segments was used. The CDR3 region of rearranged TCR beta genes was amplified from genomic DNA with a multiplex PCR assay. The amplified TCR beta libraries were sequenced on the Illumina HiSeq System as 87-base-pair reads. The study's processing was this. A later analysis tallied roughly 78 million unique TCR beta chains across the 666 repertoires, and some 10 million of those chains were shared by two or more donors. A nearest-neighbor algorithm error-corrected the raw reads and collapsed the reads into unique sequences, merging closely related sequences to remove PCR and sequencing errors. Alignment of CDR3 sequences to IMGT reference sequences was used to assign V, D and J gene segments. Each retained sequence needed at least a six-nucleotide match to both a V gene segment and a J gene segment. A rearrangement counted as productive if the CDR3 had no stop codons and remained in frame with V and J, and every other rearrangement counted as non-productive. Following IMGT convention, CDR3 was defined as the stretch from the second conserved V-encoded cysteine to the conserved J-encoded phenylalanine. The earlier analysis of about 530 of the donors excluded any sequence lacking an unambiguous match to a single V gene segment. In an earlier analysis of a few hundred of the donors, V segments were called functional above 56.7% productive rearrangements and were called segregating when the between-donor standard deviation exceeded 5%. A statistical classification framework was developed to diagnose cytomegalovirus status using the catalog of TCR beta chain sequences. In a later analysis, TCR nucleotide sequences were compared against IMGT/GENE-DB human TR gene sequences so that V and J genes could be assigned. In a later analysis, CDR3 sequences and most-parsimonious VDJ recombination scenarios were assigned using the TCRdist pipeline. A later analysis defined each TCR beta chain by its CDR3 amino acid sequence plus V-gene family, and excluded reads lacking a unique V-gene family. As a way to deal with suspected cross-contamination and a sequencing artifact, a later analysis dropped hundreds of nucleotide sequences that were highly shared and had low generation probability. In a later analysis, a clonal expansion index for each public chain was calculated from normalized within-repertoire ranks of inferred template counts. In a later analysis, generation probabilities were computed with a VDJ recombination model fitted to out-of-frame rearrangements, and the resulting probabilities were checked against IGoR. In a later analysis, hypergeometric tests were used to score TCR-TCR, TCR-HLA and TCR-CMV co-occurrence, with a repertoire-size bias correction applied to TCR pairs. To estimate false discovery rates, a later analysis permuted the HLA or CMV assignments 20 times. A later analysis grouped co-occurring TCRs with DBSCAN, adding TCRdist sequence similarity when clustering within HLA-allele-positive subsets. For co-occurrence clustering, repertoires with fewer than 30,000 or more than 120,000 public chains were excluded, along with four or five repertoires with anomalous nucleotide sharing. TCRdb provides this immuneACCESS table in a form limited to in-frame rearrangements. Some clones are lacking; in checked studies, under half of them reflect an unresolved V gene, and why the rest are absent is not known. That table supplies the V and J calls and clone size; D and trimming were determined from the DNA. This sample's table carries tens of thousands of clones. Around 7.9% of the sample is taken by the ten largest.

The chain links TRBV19 with TRBJ2-7; the D region possibly corresponds to TRBD2 (5 bases align). This sequence originates from a male donor in good health and CMV-seronegative. The material sequenced was PBMCs. The DNA sequence is TGTGCCAGTAGTATAGGAGGGAACGAGCAGTACTTC. It is translated as CASSIGGNEQYF.